This TCR beta chain was profiled in a study of cytomegalovirus exposure and HLA in healthy donors (dated by TCRdb to the late 2010s). A note on the overall study: In an earlier analysis of roughly 500 of the donors, about 270 Gb of sequence data and 117 million unique TCR beta sequences from about 179 million T cells were reported. An early release covering 550 to 650 HLA-typed donors comprised approximately 300 gigabases of sequencing data and around 86 million unique TCR sequences. Among the approximately 400 genotyped donors, about 85% belonged to the genetic ancestry cluster associated with self-reported Caucasian donors. The study was designed to test whether signatures of past pathogen exposure could be identified by cataloging public T cell receptors. The study profiled the T cell repertoires of 500 to 800 subjects by immunosequencing and related them to cytomegalovirus serostatus. In addition to the first cohort of 650 to 800 subjects, a separate validation cohort of 120 different subjects was used. To predict cytomegalovirus infection status, the study combined high-throughput TCR immunosequencing, statistical association of individual TCRs with disease status, and machine learning. In a later analysis, previously published TCR beta repertoires from 550 to 750 donors were re-analyzed and high-resolution HLA genotyping was added so that TCR occurrence patterns could be studied. In the later analysis, no new phenotypic data were used to find candidate immune exposures; instead, reliance was placed on TCR beta sequences and their occurrence across donors. An earlier analysis of several hundred of the donors used high-throughput TCR beta sequencing to judge whether each TCR beta V gene segment behaved as functional or pseudogenic. Alongside the repertoire data, information on donor age, sex, ethnicity and CMV serostatus was compiled. A later genetic analysis used genome-wide SNP genotypes for about 55% of the 666 donors, treating that subset as a discovery cohort. All discovery cohort repertoires had been generated using a single sequencing platform. Class I and class II HLA loci were covered by the typing at four-digit resolution. The number of donors typed differed by locus, with roughly 629-640 for A, B, C, DRB1 and DQB1, about 500 for DQA1, approximately 580 for DPA1, and 450 to 480 for DPB1. Roughly 5 DR-DQ haplotypes were treated as single units for association and clustering because of strong linkage in the cohort. On average, roughly 250,000 unique TCR beta nucleotide sequences were sequenced per donor among 300 to 500 genotyped donors of the cohort, with around 19% of those sequences being non-productive.

Regarding this clone: Its target antigen remains unknown. No clone much larger than this one lies a single base away; base qualities are absent.

Results the study describes overall, beyond this receptor: The only immune exposure information available for the cohort was CMV serostatus. Because some donors lacked HLA typing at each locus, the association tests relied only on the typed subset. In a later analysis, several top co-occurrence clusters were reported to appear linked to parvovirus B19, influenza, CMV and Epstein-Barr virus. According to a later analysis, most CMV-associated TCR beta chains appeared to be HLA-restricted, and the HLA associations seemed to be driven largely by CMV exposure. Because the 87-base-pair reads could not distinguish some IMGT-functional V segments, including TRBV6-2 and TRBV6-3, those segments were excluded. A later analysis found that HLA-associated TCR beta chains were more clonally expanded and had lower generation probabilities than equally common non-associated chains. A later genetic analysis associated a missense DCLRE1C variant with V-gene and J-gene trimming of TCR beta chains, and an independent cohort replicated the association. A later analysis found that TCR association rates varied across HLA loci, with DRB1 alleles showing the most associated TCRs and HLA-C alleles the fewest. Because counts were too low, 15 to 20 rarely observed V segments, including chromosome 9 orphons, were excluded from the earlier analysis of a few hundred of the donors. In vitro tests confirmed that a few of the cytomegalovirus-associated TCR beta chains recognize cytomegalovirus antigens. According to a later genetic analysis, donors in an Asian-associated ancestry cluster had fewer N-insertions in productive TCRs than the roughly 670-donor mean. The presence/absence analyses assumed that sequencing depth was roughly uniform across donors, and that assumption may not be true. The cohort was sequenced for TCR beta chains only, and without alpha or paired-chain data the features that could be detected were limited. A further reported finding was that TCR beta sequences accurately predicted the HLA-A and HLA-B alleles for most subjects in the first cohort. Broadly in line with IMGT annotations, most TCR beta V segments showed up in productive rearrangements about 90% or about 30% of the time in an earlier analysis of 450 to 600 of the donors. When HLA alleles, especially DR and DQ, strongly co-occurred, attributing TCR associations to individual alleles was difficult. Linkage disequilibrium might explain the correlated functional status among segregating V segments, but an unknown experimental factor could not be excluded. In the study, approximately 160 TCR beta chains were listed as associated with cytomegalovirus. A later analysis associated about 16,000 TCR beta sequences with specific HLA alleles at a false discovery rate of 0.05. According to the authors, the approach could potentially be generalized to other disease states and immunological phenotypes. Most TCR sequences were seen in very few donors, while some public TCRs were found in many individuals. The classifier was reported to diagnose cytomegalovirus status with high specificity and sensitivity in both the original and validation cohorts. A cluster of highly shared sequence variants was judged likely to represent a technical artifact of the sequencing pipeline.

V is reduced by 8 bases and J by 6 bases, leaving a spacing of 17 bases between them. The germline V gene gives CDR1 as SGHAT and CDR2 as FQNNGV. The CDR3 numbers 13 residues from cysteine through phenylalanine. The read is trimmed to its CDR3 DNA, 39 bases read in frame from base 1. Library method: the immunoSEQ multiplex PCR assay. A mixture of 60 forward primers for TCR Vbeta segments and 13 reverse primers for TCR Jbeta segments was used in the multiplex PCR. Amplification of the CDR3 region of rearranged TCR beta genes was performed with a multiplex PCR assay on genomic DNA. On the Illumina HiSeq System, the amplified TCR beta libraries were sequenced as 87-base-pair reads. Turning to the authors' computational methods: Across the 670 or so repertoires, a later analysis counted 75 million to 90 million unique TCR beta chains, 9.5 million to 12 million of which were shared by at least two donors. Raw reads were error-corrected and collapsed into unique sequences with a nearest-neighbor algorithm that merged closely related sequences to remove PCR and sequencing errors. V, D and J gene segments were assigned by aligning CDR3 sequences to IMGT reference sequences. For a sequence to be retained, at least a six-nucleotide match to both a V gene segment and a J gene segment was required. A rearrangement counted as productive if the CDR3 had no stop codons and remained in frame with V and J, and every other rearrangement counted as non-productive. CDR3 was defined by IMGT convention, running from the second conserved V-encoded cysteine to the conserved J-encoded phenylalanine. The earlier analysis of about 590 of the donors excluded sequences that lacked an unambiguous match to a single V gene segment. In an earlier analysis of about 590 of the donors, a V segment was called functional when productive rearrangements were above 56.7%, and segregating when the standard deviation between donors exceeded 5%. A statistical classification framework was built to diagnose cytomegalovirus status from the catalog of TCR beta chain sequences. A later analysis assigned V and J genes by comparing TCR nucleotide sequences with IMGT/GENE-DB human TR gene sequences. In a later analysis, CDR3 sequences and most-parsimonious VDJ recombination scenarios were assigned using the TCRdist pipeline. A later analysis defined each TCR beta chain by its CDR3 amino acid sequence plus V-gene family, and excluded reads lacking a unique V-gene family. As a way to deal with suspected cross-contamination and a sequencing artifact, a later analysis dropped 640 or so nucleotide sequences that were highly shared and had low generation probability. For each public chain, a later analysis derived a clonal expansion index from normalized ranks of inferred template counts within each repertoire. In a later analysis, generation probabilities were computed with a VDJ recombination model fitted to out-of-frame rearrangements, and the resulting probabilities were checked against IGoR. In a later analysis, hypergeometric tests were used to score TCR-TCR, TCR-HLA and TCR-CMV co-occurrence, with a repertoire-size bias correction applied to TCR pairs. In a later analysis, false discovery rates were estimated by permuting HLA or CMV assignments 20 times. In a later analysis, co-occurring TCRs were grouped with DBSCAN, and TCRdist sequence similarity was added when clustering was performed within HLA-allele-positive subsets. Repertoires with fewer than 30,000 or more than 120,000 public chains, plus five repertoires with anomalous nucleotide sharing, were excluded from co-occurrence clustering. Here the immuneACCESS table is served through TCRdb, limited to in-frame sequences with V and J called. Missing clones are a known gap in these copies; in checked studies unresolved V genes cover under half, and the rest lacks a known reason. V, J and clone size are taken as reported in that table, and D and trimming were inferred from the DNA itself. For this sample there are about 180,000 clones; 82% appear just once. The ten largest account for about 1.6% of the sample.

In total, roughly 670 healthy bone marrow donors made up the cohort. Cohort members were all nominally healthy when sampled, although unrecorded immune exposures were likely present. The donor was CMV seronegative and belonged to the group of approximately 320 seronegative cohort members. A peripheral blood sample was collected from each donor, and TCR beta sequencing was performed on peripheral blood mononuclear cells. The Qiagen DNeasy Blood Extraction Kit was used to extract genomic DNA from the blood cell samples. The sequence came from a man aged 40-55 years in good health and CMV-seronegative. Recombination linked TRBV11-2 to TRBJ2-7, and the D gene may be TRBD2, 6 bases matching. The sample comprised PBMCs. CDR3 protein: CASLSGGRGEQYF. The DNA sequence is given as TGTGCCAGCCTCTCCGGGGGACGAGGCGAGCAGTACTTC.